A selection of T cell receptor beta chains follows, all from one sample in a study of T-cell reconstitution after alpha-beta-depleted transplantation in children. TCRdb re-derived calls from the PCR reads in MiXCR, one entry per CDR3 protein. The table shows approximately 980,000 distinct CDR3 sequences, with less than 30% occurring only once. The source was PBMCs, mostly from graft donor cells, collected 360 days after TCRalphabeta/CD19-depleted stem cell transplant. The origin of the receptors is a boy younger than two who had a stem cell transplant for SCID, so the T cells may come from the graft donor. The CDR3 runs from the conserved cysteine through the conserved F or W. The D gene is left open where the match is weak. The size entry is marked missing in some rows and otherwise reads once, few, many or a size class.

v_gene	d_gene	abundance	j_gene	CDR3nt	CDR3aa
TRBV4-1	TRBD2	.	TRBJ2-5	TGCGCCAGCAGCCGCCTGGGGACTAGCGGGGGTCCCCAAGAGACCCAGTACTTC	CASSRLGTSGGPQETQYF
TRBV24-1	TRBD1	.	TRBJ2-3	TGTGCCACCAGTGATGAGGGGGCGGCAGATACGCAGTATTTT	CATSDEGAADTQYF
TRBV5-1	TRBD1	many	TRBJ2-1	TGCGCCAGCAGCCTGGGACAGGACTACAATGAGCAGTTCTTC	CASSLGQDYNEQFF
TRBV7-2	.	.	TRBJ2-3	TGTGCCAGCAGAAAGAACACAGATACGCAGTATTTT	CASRKNTDTQYF
TRBV10-3	.	once	TRBJ2-7	TGTGCCATCAGTGAGTCCGGAACCGGGACGGGGCCCTACGAGCAGTACTTC	CAISESGTGTGPYEQYF
TRBV29-1	.	.	TRBJ1-2	TGCAGCTTCCGAGGTTGGGACTATGGCTACACCTTC	CSFRGWDYGYTF
TRBV29-1	.	.	TRBJ1-3	TGCAGCGTTCAGCAGGGCTCTGGAAACACCATATATTTT	CSVQQGSGNTIYF
TRBV5-1	.	.	TRBJ1-2	TGCGCCAGCAGCTTGTCAGAGGTCTATGGCTACACCTTC	CASSLSEVYGYTF
TRBV29-1	.	few	TRBJ2-1	TGCAGCGTTCTGATGGACTCGTCCTACAATGAGCAGTTCTTC	CSVLMDSSYNEQFF
TRBV12-3/TRBV12-4	TRBD1	few	TRBJ1-2	TGTGCCAGCAGACTCGACAGGGTAGGGTATGGCTACACCTTC	CASRLDRVGYGYTF
TRBV12-3/TRBV12-4	.	.	TRBJ2-5	TGTGCCAGCGGGTTCGGGAGAGGTCCGCAAGAGACCCAGTACTTC	CASGFGRGPQETQYF
TRBV7-2	.	.	TRBJ2-3	TGTGCCAGCAGCTTAGCGGGGCTGCGCAGCACAGATACGCAGTATTTT	CASSLAGLRSTDTQYF
TRBV6-5	.	.	TRBJ1-2	TGTGCCAGCAGTTACTCGACACAGGGTTTTTATGGCTACACCTTC	CASSYSTQGFYGYTF
TRBV5-1	TRBD2	.	TRBJ2-1	TGCGCCAGCAGCTCAGGGAGCGGGGGATACAATGAGCAGTTCTTC	CASSSGSGGYNEQFF
TRBV27	.	few	TRBJ2-1	TGTGCCAGCTCGAGGGGGGGGGTCGATGAGCAGTTCTTC	CASSRGGVDEQFF
TRBV28	TRBD1	.	TRBJ2-1	TGTGCCAGCAGTACAGGGGGCTCCTTGGACGGTTCTGAGCAGTTCTTC	CASSTGGSLDGSEQFF
TRBV28	.	few	TRBJ2-3	TGTGCCAGCAGTCCCCTTCCGGCCCGCACAGATACGCAGTATTTT	CASSPLPARTDTQYF
TRBV9	.	few	TRBJ2-1	TGTGCCAGCAGCGTAAACAGCGCCCATTACAATGAGCAGTTCTTC	CASSVNSAHYNEQFF
TRBV29-1	.	few	TRBJ2-1	TGCAGCGTTGAGGGGGGCATTCGGCAGTTCTTC	CSVEGGIRQFF
TRBV15	.	few	TRBJ2-6	TGTGCCACCAGCAGGACGTTCTCTGGGGCCAACGTCCTGACTTTC	CATSRTFSGANVLTF
TRBV12-3/TRBV12-4	.	few	TRBJ2-7	TGTGCCAGCAGTTTTCAGTGGTCTATCCGGACCTACGAGCAGTACTTC	CASSFQWSIRTYEQYF
TRBV2	.	.	TRBJ1-1	TGTGCCAGCAGCCCGATGGGTACTGAAGCTTTCTTT	CASSPMGTEAFF
TRBV27	TRBD1	few	TRBJ2-7	TGTGCCAGCAGTTTATCTCGGGACAGGGCCTACGAGCAGTACTTC	CASSLSRDRAYEQYF
TRBV6-1	.	.	TRBJ1-2	TGTGCCAGCAGCAGGGGCTTTCTCGTGGATGGCTACACCTTC	CASSRGFLVDGYTF
TRBV20-1	TRBD1	.	TRBJ2-7	TGCAGTGCTCAGCACCCGGGACAGGGGAACTACGAGCAGTACTTC	CSAQHPGQGNYEQYF
TRBV5-1	TRBD1	few	TRBJ2-5	TGCGCCAGCAGCTTTACCCGGACAGGAGAAGAGACCCAGTACTTC	CASSFTRTGEETQYF
TRBV2	.	.	TRBJ2-5	TGTGCCTGCAGTTTAACGGAAGCCCAGTTAGGCTTCCAAGAGACCCAGTACTTC	CACSLTEAQLGFQETQYF
TRBV19	.	many	TRBJ1-5	TGTGCCAGTAGTCCGGGCAGGGTCGGCAATCAGCCCCAGCATTTT	CASSPGRVGNQPQHF
TRBV12-3/TRBV12-4	.	.	TRBJ1-1	TGTGCCAGCAGGGAGACGAACACTGAAGCTTTCTTT	CASRETNTEAFF
TRBV7-9	.	.	TRBJ2-3	TGTGCCAGCAGCGGGGGACTCTCGAAAAAGGGGGCAGATACGCAGTATTTT	CASSGGLSKKGADTQYF
TRBV7-2	TRBD1	few	TRBJ2-1	TGTGCCAGCAGCTTAGGGACAGGGATACCCAATGAGCAGTTCTTC	CASSLGTGIPNEQFF
TRBV29-1	.	few	TRBJ2-3	TGCAGCGTGGGGGTTAGAGCTAGCACAGATACGCAGTATTTT	CSVGVRASTDTQYF
TRBV20-1	.	.	TRBJ1-2	TGCAGTGCTCCCAAGGGTCGCTCCTGGCCATACGGCTACACCTTC	CSAPKGRSWPYGYTF
TRBV5-1	.	.	TRBJ1-1	TGCGCCAGCAGCCGGAAGGGGGGTGGATTGGAAGCTTTCTTT	CASSRKGGGLEAFF
TRBV5-1	TRBD1	.	TRBJ2-7	TGCGCCAGCAGCCATCGGACAGGGGGTGGAAGGATTCTTTCCTACGAGCAGTACTTC	CASSHRTGGGRILSYEQYF
TRBV5-1	.	.	TRBJ1-1	TGCGCCAGCAGCTTGGACAAGACTGAAGCTTTCTTT	CASSLDKTEAFF
TRBV7-9	TRBD1	many	TRBJ2-7	TGTGCCAGCAGCATCCAGGGGGTGGGTGCCGAGCAGTACTTC	CASSIQGVGAEQYF
TRBV20-1	.	few	TRBJ2-5	TGCAGTGCTAGTCCAGGGGCAGGGCCCCAAGAGACCCAGTACTTC	CSASPGAGPQETQYF
TRBV12-3/TRBV12-4	.	.	TRBJ2-3	TGTGCCAGCAGTTTCATGTTCGCCTCGGGGCTCCCGAGGGGGGATACGCAGTATTTT	CASSFMFASGLPRGDTQYF
TRBV11-2	.	once	TRBJ1-1	TGTGCCAGCAGCTTAGTTACAGGGCCGGAAGCTTTCTTT	CASSLVTGPEAFF
TRBV25-1	.	few	TRBJ1-2	TGTGCCAGCAGTGATGGTGGAGGAACTGGCTACACCTTC	CASSDGGGTGYTF
TRBV5-1	TRBD2	few	TRBJ2-1	TGCGCCAGCAGCTTGGTGGCTAGCGGGGGGCCGAATGAGCAGTTCTTC	CASSLVASGGPNEQFF
TRBV29-1	.	few	TRBJ2-5	TGCAGCGTGCCCAGGGATATTGGGGTTGGGACCCAGTACTTC	CSVPRDIGVGTQYF
TRBV6-5	.	few	TRBJ1-1	TGTGCCAGCAGTTACGCCCCGACCCTGAACACTGAAGCTTTCTTT	CASSYAPTLNTEAFF
TRBV3-1	TRBD2	once	TRBJ2-1	TGTGCCAGCAGAGGACATAGCGGGAGTACGGATGAGCAGTTCTTC	CASRGHSGSTDEQFF
TRBV20-1	TRBD1	.	TRBJ1-1	TGCAGTGCTTCGGACAGGGGGGTGAGTAACACTGAAGCTTTCTTT	CSASDRGVSNTEAFF